This section outlines one T cell receptor beta chain sequence together with its context. The record originates from a study of CD8 T cells in Susac syndrome. Reverse transcription of roughly 0.5 to 1 ug RNA was carried out with random hexamers. Each CDR3 protein is one row after TCRdb ran MiXCR on the immunoSEQ multiplex PCR reads. The table records approximately 49,000 distinct CDR3 sequences, approximately 95% of them present only once. The study sequenced TCR beta in blood CD8+ and CD4+ T cells. Patients with Susac syndrome met diagnostic criteria defined recently for definite or probable disease. Negative isolation was applied to CD8+ and CD4+ T cells, and FACS enrichment was applied to TEMRA cells. V was pared by 0 bases and J by 2 bases, with 14 bases of the junction left unmatched. This CDR3 region has 20 residues. The V gene's germline CDR1 is MGHRA and CDR2 YSYEKL.

The chain couples TRBV4-1 to TRBJ2-3; 10 bases match TRBD2. Sequencing used CD8+ T cells from PBMCs. The clonotype comes from a human donor with Susac syndrome. The CDR3 spells CASSQDFYGTSEKDTDTQYF. In nucleotides, the CDR3 is TGCGCCAGCAGCCAAGACTTTTATGGGACTAGCGAAAAAGACACAGATACGCAGTATTTT.